This T cell receptor (beta chain) was captured in a study of EBV T-cell therapy then PD-1 blockade in nasopharyngeal carcinoma (dated by TCRdb to the early 2020s). V sheds 3 bases and J sheds 3 bases, leaving 15 bases between their ends. The CDR3 contains 16 residues, cysteine and phenylalanine counted. Of all the DNA, just the CDR3 is kept, 48 bases in frame from base 1. According to the germline V gene, CDR1 reads SNHLY and CDR2 reads FYNNEI. Worth noting for this clone: Its cognate antigen has yet to be identified. One base away there is no much larger clone; base qualities are not given.

Genomic DNA was extracted from sorted cells using the Qiagen DNeasy Kit. Deep sequencing of the TCR beta chain was done on the immunoSEQ platform. Per the original workflow: The immunoSEQ Analyzer software was used to analyze the repertoire data. This immuneACCESS table, as held by TCRdb, lists in-frame sequences with V and J called but not all clones. Of the missing ones, under half trace to an unresolved V gene in checked studies; the others have no known cause. V and J calls plus clone size are reproduced from that table; the DNA served to infer D and trimming. Recorded for this sample are around 23,000 clones; about 87% of them occurred a single time. Together, the top ten hold around 30% of the sample. Sample treatment or condition, as interpreted from the label and publication: AdE1-LMPpoly-expanded autologous EBV-specific T-cell therapy followed by anti-PD-1 nivolumab.

Sequencing used CD8+ T cells from blood, obtained at day 61 from a patient whose treatment included autologous EBV-specific T cells and nivolumab. This TCR came from a man aged 40-49 years with nasopharyngeal carcinoma. The V and J segments used are TRBV2 and TRBJ1-5; TRBD1 might be the D gene, on 5 matching bases. The DNA sequence is TGTGCCAGCAGTGATTGGACAAGTCTCCTCAATCAGCCCCAGCATTTT. Translated, it gives CASSDWTSLLNQPQHF. Joined to the reference TRBV2 and TRBJ1-5 proteins, this CDR3 gives the full variable domain: EPEVTQTPSHQVTQMGQEVILRCVPISNHLYFYWYRQILGQKVEFLVSFYNNEISEKSEIFDDQFSVERPDGSNFTLKIRSTKLEDSAMYFCASSDWTSLLNQPQHFGDGTRLSIL.